This TCR beta chain derives from a study of shared clonotypes between healthy human individuals. For the study at large: Three CD4 naive, three CD4 memory, two CD8 naive and one CD8 memory plate were used per donor. Broader study findings: Tissues were not sampled, only blood, and their repertoires likely differ.

On this clone itself: The antigen is undetermined. Other DNA sequences in this sample translate to the same CDR3.

Investigators divided CD4+ cells into CD45RA+ naive and CD45RA-negative memory subsets. Measured with immunoSEQ multiplex PCR; TCRdb has only the in-frame clones, and not every one. This table has some 2,500,000 clones, roughly 93% appearing once. The clonotype originates from a man in his late teens or twenties in good health. Some clones in this sample may be carry-over from other donors' samples. Sequencing was performed on naive CD4+ T cells from PBMCs. Subset: CD45RA+ positively selected.

The CDR3 nucleotides are TGTGCCAGCAGCTTACTGGGACAGGGCTATGGCTACACCTTC. Translated: CASSLLGQGYGYTF. V is TRBV7-3 and J is TRBJ1-2, with 9 bases aligning to TRBD1. The V segment lost 2 bases and the J segment 4 bases; nucleotides outside the gene matches: 2. Per germline, CDR1 SGHTA and CDR2 FQGTGA. The CDR3 length is 14 residues.